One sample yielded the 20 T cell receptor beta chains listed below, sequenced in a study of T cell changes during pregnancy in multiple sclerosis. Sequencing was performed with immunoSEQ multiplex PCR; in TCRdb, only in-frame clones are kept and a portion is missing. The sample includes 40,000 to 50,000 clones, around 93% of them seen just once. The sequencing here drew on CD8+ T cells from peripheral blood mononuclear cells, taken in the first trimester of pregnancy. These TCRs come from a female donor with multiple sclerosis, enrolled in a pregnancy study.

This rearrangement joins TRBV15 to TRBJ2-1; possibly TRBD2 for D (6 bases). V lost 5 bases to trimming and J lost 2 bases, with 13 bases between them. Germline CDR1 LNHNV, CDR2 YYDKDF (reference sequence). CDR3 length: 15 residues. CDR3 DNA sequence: TGTGCCACCAGCGGCCGGGACTCTCCCTACAATGAGCAGTTCTTC. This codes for CATSGRDSPYNEQFF.

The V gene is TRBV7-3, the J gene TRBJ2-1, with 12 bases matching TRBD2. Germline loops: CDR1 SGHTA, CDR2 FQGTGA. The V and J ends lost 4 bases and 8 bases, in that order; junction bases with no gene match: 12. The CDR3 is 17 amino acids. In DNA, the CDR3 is TGTGCCAGCAGCTCACTAGGGACTAGCGGGTCCTGGGATGAGCAGTTCTTC. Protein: CASSSLGTSGSWDEQFF. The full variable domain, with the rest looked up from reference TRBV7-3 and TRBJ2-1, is GAGVSQTPSNKVTEKGKYVELRCDPISGHTALYWYRQSLGQGPEFLIYFQGTGAADDSGLPNDRFFAVRPEGSVSTLKIQRTERGDSAVYLCASSSLGTSGSWDEQFFGPGTRLTVL.

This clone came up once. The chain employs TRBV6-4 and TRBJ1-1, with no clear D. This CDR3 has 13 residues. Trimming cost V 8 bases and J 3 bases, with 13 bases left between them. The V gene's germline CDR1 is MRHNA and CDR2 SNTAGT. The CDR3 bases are TGTGCCAGCTCAATCTCCACTGACACTGAAGCTTTCTTT. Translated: CASSISTDTEAFF.

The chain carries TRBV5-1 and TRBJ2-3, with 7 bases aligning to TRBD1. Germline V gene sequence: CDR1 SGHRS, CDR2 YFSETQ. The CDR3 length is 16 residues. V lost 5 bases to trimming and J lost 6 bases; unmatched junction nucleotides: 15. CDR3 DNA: TGCGCCAGCAGTGCCGGGACAGCCTCTCGAGTGGATACGCAGTATTTT. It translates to CASSAGTASRVDTQYF. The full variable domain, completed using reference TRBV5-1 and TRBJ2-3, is KAGVTQTPRYLIKTRGQQVTLSCSPISGHRSVSWYQQTPGQGLQFLFEYFSETQRNKGNFPGRFSGRQFSNSRSEMNVSTLELGDSALYLCASSAGTASRVDTQYFGPGTRLTVL.

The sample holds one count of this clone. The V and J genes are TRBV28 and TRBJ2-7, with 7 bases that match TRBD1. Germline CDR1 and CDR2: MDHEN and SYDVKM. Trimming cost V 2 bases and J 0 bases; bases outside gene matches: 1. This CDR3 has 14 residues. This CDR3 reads CASSLRGPSYEQYF. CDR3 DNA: TGTGCCAGCAGTTTAAGGGGGCCCTCCTACGAGCAGTACTTC.

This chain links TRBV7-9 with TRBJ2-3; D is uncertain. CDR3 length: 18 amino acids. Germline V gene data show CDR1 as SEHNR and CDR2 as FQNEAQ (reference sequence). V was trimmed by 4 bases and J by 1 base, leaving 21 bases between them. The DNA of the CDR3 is TGTGCCAGCAGCTCCTCTGAACTCCCCTCGTCGGGCACAGATACGCAGTATTTT. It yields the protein CASSSSELPSSGTDTQYF.

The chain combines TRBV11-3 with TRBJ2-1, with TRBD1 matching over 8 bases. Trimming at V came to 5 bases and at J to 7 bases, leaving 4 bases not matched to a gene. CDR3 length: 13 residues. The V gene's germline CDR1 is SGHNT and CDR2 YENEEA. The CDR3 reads CASSDDRGNEQFF. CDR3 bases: TGTGCCAGCAGCGACGACAGGGGAAATGAGCAGTTCTTC.

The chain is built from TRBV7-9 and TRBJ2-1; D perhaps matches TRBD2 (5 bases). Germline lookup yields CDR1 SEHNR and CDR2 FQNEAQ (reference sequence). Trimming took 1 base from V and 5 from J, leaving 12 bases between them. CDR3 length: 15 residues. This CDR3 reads CASSLGGLINNEQFF. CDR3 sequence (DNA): TGTGCCAGCAGCTTAGGCGGGCTAATTAACAATGAGCAGTTCTTC.

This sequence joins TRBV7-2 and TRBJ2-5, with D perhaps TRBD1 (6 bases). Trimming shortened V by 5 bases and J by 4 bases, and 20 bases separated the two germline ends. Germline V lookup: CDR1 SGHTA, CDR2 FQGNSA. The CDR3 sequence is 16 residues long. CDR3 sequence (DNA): TGTGCCAGCAGCGCCTCATTGGGGGCCGGACGAGAGACCCAGTACTTC. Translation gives CASSASLGAGRETQYF.

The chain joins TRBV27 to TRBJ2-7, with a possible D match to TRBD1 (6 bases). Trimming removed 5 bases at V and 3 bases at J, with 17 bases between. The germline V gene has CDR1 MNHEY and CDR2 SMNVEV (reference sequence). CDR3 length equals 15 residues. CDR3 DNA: TGTGCCAGCAGTCCTCACGGGACAAGCTACTACGAGCAGTACTTC. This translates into CASSPHGTSYYEQYF.

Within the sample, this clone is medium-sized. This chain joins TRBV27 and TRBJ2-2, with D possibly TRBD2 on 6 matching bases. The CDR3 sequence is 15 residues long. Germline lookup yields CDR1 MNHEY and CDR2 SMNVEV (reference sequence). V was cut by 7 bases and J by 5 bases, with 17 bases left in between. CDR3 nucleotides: TGTGCCAGCACCCCGGGAGACTCCGTAACCGGGGAGCTGTTTTTT. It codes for CASTPGDSVTGELFF.

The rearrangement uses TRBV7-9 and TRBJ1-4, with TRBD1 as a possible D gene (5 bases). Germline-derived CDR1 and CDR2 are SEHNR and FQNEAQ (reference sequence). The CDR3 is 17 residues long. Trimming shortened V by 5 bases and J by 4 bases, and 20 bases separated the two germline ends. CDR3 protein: CASSPPIAGFVNEKLFF. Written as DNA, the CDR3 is TGTGCCAGCAGCCCACCAATCGCAGGGTTTGTTAATGAAAAACTGTTTTTT.

CDR3 protein: CASRQGQTNTGELFF. The DNA for the CDR3 is TGTGCCAGCAGACAGGGGCAGACCAACACCGGGGAGCTGTTTTTT. The chain combines TRBV7-3 with TRBJ2-2, with 7 positions matching TRBD1. CDR1 and CDR2 from the germline V gene are SGHTA and FQGTGA. Trimming removed 6 bases from V and 2 bases from J; junction bases left unmatched: 6. The CDR3 totals 15 residues. The whole variable domain, filled in from reference TRBV7-3 and TRBJ2-2, reads GAGVSQTPSNKVTEKGKYVELRCDPISGHTALYWYRQSLGQGPEFLIYFQGTGAADDSGLPNDRFFAVRPEGSVSTLKIQRTERGDSAVYLCASRQGQTNTGELFFGEGSRLTVL.

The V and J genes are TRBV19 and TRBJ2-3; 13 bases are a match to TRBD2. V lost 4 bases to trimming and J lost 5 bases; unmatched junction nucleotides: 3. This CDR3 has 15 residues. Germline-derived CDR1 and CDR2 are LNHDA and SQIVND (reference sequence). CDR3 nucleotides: TGTGCCAGTAGTAGGACTAGCGGGAGTTTAGATACGCAGTATTTT. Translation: CASSRTSGSLDTQYF. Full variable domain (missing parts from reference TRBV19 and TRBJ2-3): DGGITQSPKYLFRKEGQNVTLSCEQNLNHDAMYWYRQDPGQGLRLIYYSQIVNDFQKGDIAEGYSVSREKKESFPLTVTSAQKNPTAFYLCASSRTSGSLDTQYFGPGTRLTVL.

CDR3 bases: TGTGCCAGCAGTCCCCTAGCGGGGGACACAGATACGCAGTATTTT. Residues: CASSPLAGDTDTQYF. The gene calls are TRBV25-1 and TRBJ2-3; 10 bases align to TRBD2. V lost 5 bases, J lost 2 bases, and 4 bases stayed unmatched. Germline lookup yields CDR1 MGHDK and CDR2 SYGVNS. The CDR3 runs to 15 residues.

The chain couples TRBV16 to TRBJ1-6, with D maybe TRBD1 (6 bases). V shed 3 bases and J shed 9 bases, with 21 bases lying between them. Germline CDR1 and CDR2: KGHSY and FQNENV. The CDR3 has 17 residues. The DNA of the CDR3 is TGTGCCAGCAGCCAGACAGGACAGCCAAGGTTGGGTTCACCCCTCCACTTT. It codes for CASSQTGQPRLGSPLHF.

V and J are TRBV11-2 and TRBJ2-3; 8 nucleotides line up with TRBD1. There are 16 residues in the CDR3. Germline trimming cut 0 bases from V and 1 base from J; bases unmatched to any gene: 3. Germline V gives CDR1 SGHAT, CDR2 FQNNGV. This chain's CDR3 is CASSLEGGQGTDTQYF. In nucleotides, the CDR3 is TGTGCCAGCAGCTTAGAGGGGGGACAGGGCACAGATACGCAGTATTTT.

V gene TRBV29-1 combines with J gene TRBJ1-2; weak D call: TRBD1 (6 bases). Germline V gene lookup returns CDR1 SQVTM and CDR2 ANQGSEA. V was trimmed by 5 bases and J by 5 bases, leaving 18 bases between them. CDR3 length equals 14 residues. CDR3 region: CSVPGEYRDYGYTF. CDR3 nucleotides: TGCAGCGTTCCAGGGGAGTACAGGGATTATGGCTACACCTTC.

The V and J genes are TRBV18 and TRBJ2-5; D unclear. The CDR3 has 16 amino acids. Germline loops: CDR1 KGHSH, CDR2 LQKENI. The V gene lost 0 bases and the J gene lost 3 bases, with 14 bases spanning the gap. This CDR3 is CASSPPSLKTEETQYF. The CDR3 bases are TGTGCCAGCTCACCACCGTCCCTTAAAACTGAAGAGACCCAGTACTTC.

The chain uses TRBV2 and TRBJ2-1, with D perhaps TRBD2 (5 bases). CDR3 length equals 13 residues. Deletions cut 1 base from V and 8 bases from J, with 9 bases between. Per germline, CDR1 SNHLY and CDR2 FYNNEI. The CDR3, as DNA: TGTGCCAGCAGTGAAGTACGCGGGTATGAGCAGTTCTTC. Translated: CASSEVRGYEQFF.